This TCR beta chain was observed in a study of blood T cells in healthy people across ages. Through a sample-barcoded 5' primer and a J-beta primer mix, a second PCR was run for roughly 6 to 11 cycles. Using its own MiXCR run on the 5' RACE reads, TCRdb lists one record per CDR3 protein. The table shows over 750,000 distinct CDR3 sequences, with 20% to 30% occurring only once. This clonotype was seen only a few times. No antigen is known for it. Healthy Caucasian individuals from Russia aged about 6 to 90 served as donors. Study observations and caveats: There was no known CMV status for donors, so expanded clonotype changes were possibly confounded.

These data also featured in a second study, about T cells of mothers and their children.

Sequenced input: blood. This TCR derives from a boy aged 5-17 years in good health.

The DNA for the CDR3 is TGTGCCAGCAGTCCCTCCGGGACAGATTACCTATACTCCTACGAGCAGTACTTC. As protein: CASSPSGTDYLYSYEQYF. This chain links TRBV27 with TRBJ2-7, with 7 bases that match TRBD1. V was clipped by 5 bases and J by 0 bases; unmatched bases: 16. Germline CDR1 is MNHEY and CDR2 is SMNVEV (reference sequence). The CDR3 spans 18 residues.